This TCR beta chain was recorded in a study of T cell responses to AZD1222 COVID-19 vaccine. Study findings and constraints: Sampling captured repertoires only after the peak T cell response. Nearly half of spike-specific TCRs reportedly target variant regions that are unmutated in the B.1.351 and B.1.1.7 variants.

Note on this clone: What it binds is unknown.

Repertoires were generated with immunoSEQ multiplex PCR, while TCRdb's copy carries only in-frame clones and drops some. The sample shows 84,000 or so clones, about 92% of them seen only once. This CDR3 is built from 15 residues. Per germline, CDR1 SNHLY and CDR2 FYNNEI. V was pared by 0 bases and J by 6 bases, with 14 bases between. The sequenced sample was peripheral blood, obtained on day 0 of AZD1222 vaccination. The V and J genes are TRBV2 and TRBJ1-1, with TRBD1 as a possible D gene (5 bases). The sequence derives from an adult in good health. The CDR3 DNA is TGTGCCAGCAGTGAAGCGCGGGGTCAAGGGGCTGAAGCTTTCTTT. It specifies CASSEARGQGAEAFF.